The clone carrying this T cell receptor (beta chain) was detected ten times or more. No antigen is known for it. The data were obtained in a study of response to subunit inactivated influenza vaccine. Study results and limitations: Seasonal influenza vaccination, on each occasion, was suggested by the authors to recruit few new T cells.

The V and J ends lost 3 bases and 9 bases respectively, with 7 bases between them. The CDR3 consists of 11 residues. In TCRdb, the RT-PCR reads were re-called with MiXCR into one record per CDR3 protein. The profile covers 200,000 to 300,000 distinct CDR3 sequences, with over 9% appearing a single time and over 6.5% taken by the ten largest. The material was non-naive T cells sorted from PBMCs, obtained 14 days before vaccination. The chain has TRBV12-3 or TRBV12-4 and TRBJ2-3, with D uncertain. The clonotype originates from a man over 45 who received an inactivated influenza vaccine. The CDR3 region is CASSFRGTQYF. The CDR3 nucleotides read TGTGCCAGCAGTTTTCGAGGAACGCAGTATTTT.